This T cell receptor beta chain was retrieved from a study of identical twins. TCRdb used MiXCR to reprocess the 5' RACE reads, holding one entry per CDR3 protein. Of 500,000 to 600,000 distinct CDR3 sequences listed, less than 25% were seen once; the top ten hold 0.91%. The CDR3 is made up of 17 amino acids. J lost 0 bases, V lost 4 bases, and 7 bases had no gene match. Germline CDR1 SGHRS, CDR2 YFSETQ. In addition, the sample was reused for a study of T cells expressing NK-cell markers.

V usage is TRBV5-1 and J usage is TRBJ2-6, with TRBD1 matching over 7 bases. Sample: CD4+ T cells sorted from blood. The clonotype comes from a woman younger than 30 in good health. The CDR3 sequence is CASSEGQSSSGANVLTF. The CDR3 DNA follows: TGCGCCAGCAGCGAGGGACAGTCCTCCTCTGGGGCCAACGTCCTGACTTTC. The variable domain in full, with the rest retrieved from reference TRBV5-1 and TRBJ2-6, is KAGVTQTPRYLIKTRGQQVTLSCSPISGHRSVSWYQQTPGQGLQFLFEYFSETQRNKGNFPGRFSGRQFSNSRSEMNVSTLELGDSALYLCASSEGQSSSGANVLTFGAGSRLTVL.